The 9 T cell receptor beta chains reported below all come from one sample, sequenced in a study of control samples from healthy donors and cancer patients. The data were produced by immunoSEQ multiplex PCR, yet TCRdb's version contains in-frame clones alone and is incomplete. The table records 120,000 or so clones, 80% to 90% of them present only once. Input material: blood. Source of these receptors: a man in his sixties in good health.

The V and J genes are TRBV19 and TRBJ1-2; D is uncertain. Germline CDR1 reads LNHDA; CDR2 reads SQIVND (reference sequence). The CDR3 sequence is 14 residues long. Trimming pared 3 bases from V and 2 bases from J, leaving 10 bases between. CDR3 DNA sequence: TGTGCCAGTAGTATCAGCTGGCAGAACTATGGCTACACCTTC. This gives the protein CASSISWQNYGYTF.

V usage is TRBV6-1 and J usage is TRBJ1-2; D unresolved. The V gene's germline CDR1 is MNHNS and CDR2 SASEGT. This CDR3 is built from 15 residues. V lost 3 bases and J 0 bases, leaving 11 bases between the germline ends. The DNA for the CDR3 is TGTGCCAGCAGTGATCCACCAGGAACTAACTATGGCTACACCTTC. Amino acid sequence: CASSDPPGTNYGYTF.

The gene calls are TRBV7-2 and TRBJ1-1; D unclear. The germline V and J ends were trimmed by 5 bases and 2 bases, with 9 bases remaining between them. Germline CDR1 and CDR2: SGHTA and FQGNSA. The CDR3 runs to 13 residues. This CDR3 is CASSHGHNTEAFF. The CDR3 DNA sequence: TGTGCCAGCAGCCACGGGCACAACACTGAAGCTTTCTTT.

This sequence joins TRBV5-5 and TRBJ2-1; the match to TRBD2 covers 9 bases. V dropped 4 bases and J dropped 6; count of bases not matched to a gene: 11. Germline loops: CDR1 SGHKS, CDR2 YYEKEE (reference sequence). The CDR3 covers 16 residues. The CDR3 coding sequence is TGTGCCAGCAGCCTACCGGGACTAGCTAATTCCAATGAGCAGTTCTTC. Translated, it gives CASSLPGLANSNEQFF.

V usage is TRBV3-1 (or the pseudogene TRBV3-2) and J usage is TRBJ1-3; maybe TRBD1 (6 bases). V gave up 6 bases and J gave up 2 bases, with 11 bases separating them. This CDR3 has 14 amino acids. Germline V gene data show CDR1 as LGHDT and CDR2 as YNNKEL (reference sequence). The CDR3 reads CASSVGTPGNTIYF. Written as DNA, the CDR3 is TGTGCCAGCAGTGTGGGGACACCTGGAAACACCATATATTTT.

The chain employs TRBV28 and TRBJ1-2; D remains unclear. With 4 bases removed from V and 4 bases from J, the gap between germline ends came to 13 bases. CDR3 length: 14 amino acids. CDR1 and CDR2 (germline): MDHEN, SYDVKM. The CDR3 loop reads CASSWNSKLYGYTF. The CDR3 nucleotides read TGTGCCAGCAGTTGGAACAGCAAACTCTATGGCTACACCTTC.

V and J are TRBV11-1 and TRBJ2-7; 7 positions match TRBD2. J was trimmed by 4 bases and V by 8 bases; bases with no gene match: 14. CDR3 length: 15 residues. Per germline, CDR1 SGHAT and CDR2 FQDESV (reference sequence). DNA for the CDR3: TGTGCCAGCGCGGGGGATCGGGCTCCAGAATACGAGCAGTACTTC. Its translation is CASAGDRAPEYEQYF.

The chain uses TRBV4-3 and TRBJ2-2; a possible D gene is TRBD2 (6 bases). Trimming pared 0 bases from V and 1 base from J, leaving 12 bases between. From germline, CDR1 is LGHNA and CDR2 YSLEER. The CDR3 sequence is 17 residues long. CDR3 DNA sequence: TGCGCCAGCAGCCAAGAACTCCGGACTATGAACACCGGGGAGCTGTTTTTT. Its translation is CASSQELRTMNTGELFF.

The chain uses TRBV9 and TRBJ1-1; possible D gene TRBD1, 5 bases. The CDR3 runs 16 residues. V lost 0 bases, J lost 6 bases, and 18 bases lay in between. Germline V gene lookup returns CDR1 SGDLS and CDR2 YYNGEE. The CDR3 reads CASSVVESGLGAEAFF. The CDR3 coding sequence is TGTGCCAGCAGCGTAGTAGAGTCGGGTCTGGGGGCTGAAGCTTTCTTT. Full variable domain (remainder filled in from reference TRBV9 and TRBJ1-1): DSGVTQTPKHLITATGQRVTLRCSPRSGDLSVYWYQQSLDQGLQFLIQYYNGEERAKGNILERFSAQQFPDLHSELNLSSLELGDSALYFCASSVVESGLGAEAFFGQGTRLTVV.